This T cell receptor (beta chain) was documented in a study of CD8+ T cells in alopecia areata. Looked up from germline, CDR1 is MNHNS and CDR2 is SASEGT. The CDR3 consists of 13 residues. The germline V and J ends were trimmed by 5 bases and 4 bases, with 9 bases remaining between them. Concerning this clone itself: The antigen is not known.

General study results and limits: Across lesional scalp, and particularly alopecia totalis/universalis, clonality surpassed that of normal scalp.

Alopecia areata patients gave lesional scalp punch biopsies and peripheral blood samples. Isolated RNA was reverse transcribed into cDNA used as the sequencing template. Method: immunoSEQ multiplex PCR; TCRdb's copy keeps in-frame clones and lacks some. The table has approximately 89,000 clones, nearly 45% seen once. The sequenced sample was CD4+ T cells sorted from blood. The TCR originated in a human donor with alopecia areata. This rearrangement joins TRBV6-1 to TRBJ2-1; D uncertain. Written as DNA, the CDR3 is TGTGCCAGCAGTCGCCTTTCTTACAATGAGCAGTTCTTC. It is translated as CASSRLSYNEQFF.